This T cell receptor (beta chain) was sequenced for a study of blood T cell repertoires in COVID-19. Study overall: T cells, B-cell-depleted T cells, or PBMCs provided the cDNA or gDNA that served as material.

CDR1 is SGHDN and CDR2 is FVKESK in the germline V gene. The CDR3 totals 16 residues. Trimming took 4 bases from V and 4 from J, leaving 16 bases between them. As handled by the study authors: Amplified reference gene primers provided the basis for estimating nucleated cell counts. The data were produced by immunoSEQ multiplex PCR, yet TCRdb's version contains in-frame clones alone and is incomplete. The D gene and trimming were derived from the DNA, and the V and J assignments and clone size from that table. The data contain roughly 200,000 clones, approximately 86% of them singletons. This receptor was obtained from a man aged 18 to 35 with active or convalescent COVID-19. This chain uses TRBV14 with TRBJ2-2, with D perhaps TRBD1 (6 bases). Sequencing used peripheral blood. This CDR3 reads CASSRQGLRVTGELFF. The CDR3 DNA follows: TGTGCCAGCAGCCGGCAGGGGCTGAGGGTCACCGGGGAGCTGTTTTTT.